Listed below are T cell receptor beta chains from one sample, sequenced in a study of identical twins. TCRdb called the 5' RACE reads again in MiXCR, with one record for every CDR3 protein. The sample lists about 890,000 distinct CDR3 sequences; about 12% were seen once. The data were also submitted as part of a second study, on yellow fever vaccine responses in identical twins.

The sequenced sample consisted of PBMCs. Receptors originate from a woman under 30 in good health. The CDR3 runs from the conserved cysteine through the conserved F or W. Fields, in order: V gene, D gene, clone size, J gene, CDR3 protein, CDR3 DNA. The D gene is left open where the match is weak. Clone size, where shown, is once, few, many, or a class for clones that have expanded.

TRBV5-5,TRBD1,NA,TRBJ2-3,CASNLRTGSSDTQYF,TGTGCCAGCAACCTTAGGACAGGGTCGTCAGATACGCAGTATTTT
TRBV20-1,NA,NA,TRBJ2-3,CSAKRASGTLSTDTQYF,TGCAGTGCTAAGAGAGCGAGCGGGACACTTAGCACAGATACGCAGTATTTT
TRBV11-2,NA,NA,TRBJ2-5,CASTRRAGRGETQYF,TGTGCCAGCACCCGGCGTGCAGGGCGGGGAGAGACCCAGTACTTC
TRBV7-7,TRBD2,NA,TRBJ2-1,CASSLRPAGAVYNEQFF,TGTGCCAGCAGCTTACGTCCAGCGGGGGCCGTCTACAATGAGCAGTTCTTC
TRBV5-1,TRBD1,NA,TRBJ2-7,CASSPTGGFDEQYF,TGCGCCAGCAGCCCCACAGGGGGGTTTGACGAGCAGTACTTC
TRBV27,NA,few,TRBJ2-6,CASRSPGANVLTF,TGTGCCAGCAGGTCTCCTGGGGCCAACGTCCTGACTTTC
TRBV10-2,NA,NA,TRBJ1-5,CASSDTAVNQPQHF,TGCGCCAGCAGTGATACCGCAGTCAATCAGCCCCAGCATTTT
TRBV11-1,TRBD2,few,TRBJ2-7,CASSAPGLGGIAGLYSYEQYF,TGTGCCAGCAGCGCCCCAGGTTTGGGGGGAATAGCGGGTCTCTATTCCTACGAGCAGTACTTC
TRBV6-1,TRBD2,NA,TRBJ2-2,CASRTGLAASYTGELFF,TGTGCCAGCAGGACGGGACTAGCGGCGTCGTACACCGGGGAGCTGTTTTTT
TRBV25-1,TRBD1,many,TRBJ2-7,CASSERVGTGVSSYEQYF,TGTGCCAGCAGTGAGAGGGTAGGGACAGGGGTAAGCTCCTACGAGCAGTACTTC
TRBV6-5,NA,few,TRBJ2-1,CASSTDGLSVNNEQFF,TGTGCCAGCAGTACTGACGGACTGTCCGTGAACAATGAGCAGTTCTTC
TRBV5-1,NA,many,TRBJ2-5,CASSLALQGSQETQYF,TGCGCCAGCAGCTTGGCCCTACAGGGTAGTCAAGAGACCCAGTACTTC
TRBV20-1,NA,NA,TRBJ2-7,CSARVRPSYEQYF,TGCAGTGCTAGAGTGCGGCCATCCTACGAGCAGTACTTC
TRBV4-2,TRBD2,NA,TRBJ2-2,CASSQSSGNGELFF,TGTGCCAGCAGCCAATCTAGCGGGAACGGGGAGCTGTTTTTT
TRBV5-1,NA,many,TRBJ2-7,CASRWASTDYEQYF,TGCGCCAGCAGGTGGGCCTCCACCGACTACGAGCAGTACTTC
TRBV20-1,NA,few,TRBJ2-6,CSALTGLANVLTF,TGCAGTGCCCTGACAGGTCTGGCCAACGTCCTGACTTTC
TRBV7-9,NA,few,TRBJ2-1,CASSPHGLVKGFNEQFF,TGTGCCAGCAGCCCTCACGGATTAGTTAAGGGTTTCAATGAGCAGTTCTTC
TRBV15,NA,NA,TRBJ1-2,CATSGVNYGYTF,TGTGCCACCAGCGGTGTTAACTATGGCTACACCTTC
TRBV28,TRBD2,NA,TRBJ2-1,CASSTLAGTSYNEQFF,TGTGCCAGCAGTACCCTAGCGGGGACCTCCTACAATGAGCAGTTCTTC
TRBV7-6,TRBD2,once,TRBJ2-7,CASSRGLAETYEQYF,TGTGCCAGCAGCCGGGGACTAGCGGAAACCTACGAGCAGTACTTC
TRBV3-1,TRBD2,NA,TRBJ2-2,CASSYRGERELFF,TGTGCCAGCAGCTATCGGGGGGAGAGGGAGCTGTTTTTT
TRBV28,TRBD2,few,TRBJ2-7,CASRGLAGVTSYEQYF,TGTGCCAGCAGAGGACTAGCGGGAGTCACCTCCTACGAGCAGTACTTC
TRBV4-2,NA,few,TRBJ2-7,CASSHSGVNYEQYF,TGTGCCAGCAGTCACTCAGGAGTAAACTACGAGCAGTACTTC
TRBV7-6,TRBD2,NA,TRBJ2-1,CASSILAGSIEQFF,TGTGCCAGCAGTATCCTAGCGGGATCTATTGAGCAGTTCTTC
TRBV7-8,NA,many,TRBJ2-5,CASSLATAQETQYF,TGTGCCAGCAGCTTAGCGACAGCCCAAGAGACCCAGTACTTC
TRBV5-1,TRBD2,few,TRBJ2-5,CASSSLAAGETQYF,TGCGCCAGCAGCTCGCTAGCGGCAGGGGAGACCCAGTACTTC
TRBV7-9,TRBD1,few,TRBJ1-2,CASSRPTGWDGYTF,TGTGCCAGCAGCAGACCGACAGGGTGGGATGGCTACACCTTC
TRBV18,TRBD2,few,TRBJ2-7,CASSRLQLAGKPYEQYF,TGTGCCAGCTCACGACTACAACTAGCGGGAAAACCCTACGAGCAGTACTTC
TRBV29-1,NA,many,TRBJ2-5,CSVDRGQETQYF,TGCAGCGTTGACAGGGGCCAAGAGACCCAGTACTTC
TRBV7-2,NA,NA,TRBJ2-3,CASSFDPDDTQYF,TGTGCCAGCAGCTTCGACCCGGACGATACGCAGTATTTT
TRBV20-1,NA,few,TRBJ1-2,CSASQGGGNYGYTF,TGCAGTGCTTCACAGGGCGGGGGTAACTATGGCTACACCTTC
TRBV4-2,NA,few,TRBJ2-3,CASSPLVLVGGASTDTQYF,TGTGCCAGCAGCCCACTAGTCTTAGTTGGGGGAGCTAGCACAGATACGCAGTATTTT
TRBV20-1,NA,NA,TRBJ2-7,CSARIGAGEQYF,TGCAGTGCTAGAATAGGGGCCGGGGAGCAGTACTTC
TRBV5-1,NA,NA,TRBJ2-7,CASSARGLPSYEQYF,TGCGCCAGCAGCGCCAGGGGTCTCCCCTCCTACGAGCAGTACTTC
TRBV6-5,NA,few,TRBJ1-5,CASSYSTGGRNQPQHF,TGTGCCAGCAGTTACTCGACCGGGGGTCGCAATCAGCCCCAGCATTTT
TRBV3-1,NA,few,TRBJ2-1,CASSLGQVRYNEQFF,TGTGCCAGCAGCCTTGGGCAGGTTCGCTACAATGAGCAGTTCTTC
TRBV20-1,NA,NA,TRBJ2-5,CSAPRSSGQETQYF,TGCAGTGCCCCCCGGAGCTCCGGCCAAGAGACCCAGTACTTC
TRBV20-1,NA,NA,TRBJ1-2,CSARSINYGYTF,TGCAGTGCTAGATCCATTAACTATGGCTACACCTTC
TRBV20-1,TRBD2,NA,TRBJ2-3,CSARPSAGGSTDTQYF,TGCAGTGCTAGACCATCCGCGGGGGGATCCACAGATACGCAGTATTTT
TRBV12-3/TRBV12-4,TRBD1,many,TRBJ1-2,CASSLTGYGYTF,TGTGCCAGCAGTTTGACAGGGTATGGCTACACCTTC
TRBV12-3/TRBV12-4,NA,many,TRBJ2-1,CASSSKSDEQFF,TGTGCCAGCAGTTCCAAAAGCGATGAGCAGTTCTTC
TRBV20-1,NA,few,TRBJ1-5,CSAREGRDVYQPQHF,TGCAGTGCTAGAGAAGGCAGGGACGTCTATCAGCCCCAGCATTTT
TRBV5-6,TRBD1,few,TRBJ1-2,CASSDPVSPRDRTYGYTF,TGTGCCAGCAGTGACCCGGTAAGCCCGCGGGACAGGACCTATGGCTACACCTTC
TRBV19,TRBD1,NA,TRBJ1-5,CASSLTGGWQPQHF,TGTGCCAGTAGTTTGACAGGGGGCTGGCAGCCCCAGCATTTT
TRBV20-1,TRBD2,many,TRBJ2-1,CSASPGLAGAKYNEQFF,TGCAGTGCTAGCCCGGGACTAGCGGGGGCCAAATACAATGAGCAGTTCTTC
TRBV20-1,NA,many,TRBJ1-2,CSASPVREDGYTF,TGCAGTGCTAGTCCTGTCAGGGAAGACGGCTACACCTTC
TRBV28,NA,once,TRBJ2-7,CASSFEGGMSYEQYF,TGTGCCAGCAGTTTTGAGGGGGGAATGTCGTACGAGCAGTACTTC
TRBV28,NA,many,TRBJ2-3,CASSFGASLDTQYF,TGTGCCAGCAGTTTTGGGGCTAGCTTAGATACGCAGTATTTT
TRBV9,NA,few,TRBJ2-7,CASSVGEPGYGYEQYF,TGTGCCAGCAGCGTTGGAGAGCCGGGATACGGATACGAGCAGTACTTC
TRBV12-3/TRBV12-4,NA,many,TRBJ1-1,CASSLRGNTEAFF,TGCGCCAGCAGCTTGCGGGGGAACACTGAAGCTTTCTTT
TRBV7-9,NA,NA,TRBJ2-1,CASSLAMAEQFF,TGTGCCAGCAGCTTAGCGATGGCTGAGCAGTTCTTC
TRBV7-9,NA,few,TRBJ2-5,CASSPIQGRGETQYF,TGTGCCAGCAGCCCAATACAGGGGAGGGGGGAGACCCAGTACTTC
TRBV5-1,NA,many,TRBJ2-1,CASRGGRSYNEQFF,TGCGCCAGTAGGGGGGGTCGGTCCTACAATGAGCAGTTCTTC
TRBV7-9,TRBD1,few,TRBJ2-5,CASRGPGTERQETQYF,TGTGCCAGCAGAGGACCCGGGACAGAAAGACAAGAGACCCAGTACTTC
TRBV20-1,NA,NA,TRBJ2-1,CSAITYNEQFF,TGCAGTGCCATCACCTACAATGAGCAGTTCTTC